A single sample gave rise to the 27 T cell receptor beta chains below, sequenced in a study of blood T cell repertoires in COVID-19. The repertoire was sequenced with immunoSEQ multiplex PCR; TCRdb's copy has only in-frame clones and lacks some. Of around 95,000 clones in the sample, 80% to 95% were seen once. Sequenced input: peripheral blood. The receptor set was obtained from a man aged 45-65 years with active COVID-19.

A remark on this clone: Additional DNA sequences in this sample encode the identical CDR3. The rearrangement links TRBV4-1 to TRBJ2-7; 11 nucleotides line up with TRBD1. Germline CDR1 MGHRA, CDR2 YSYEKL. The CDR3 sequence is 16 residues long. The V gene end was trimmed by 3 bases and the J gene end by 7 bases; junction bases not matched to a gene: 11. The CDR3 nucleotides read TGCGCCAGCAGCCATCTTCCAGGACAGGGGGCCGAAGAGCAGTACTTC. It translates to CASSHLPGQGAEEQYF.

The chain is built from TRBV5-1 and TRBJ1-2, with TRBD1 matching 10 bases. The CDR3 contains 16 residues. Losses at the gene ends were 7 bases for V and 2 bases for J; bases not matched to a gene: 11. Per germline, CDR1 SGHRS and CDR2 YFSETQ. The CDR3 DNA sequence: TGCGCCAGCGCCTCGGGACAGGGGAATTGGAACTATGGCTACACCTTC. It translates to CASASGQGNWNYGYTF. The whole variable domain, remainder taken from reference TRBV5-1 and TRBJ1-2, is KAGVTQTPRYLIKTRGQQVTLSCSPISGHRSVSWYQQTPGQGLQFLFEYFSETQRNKGNFPGRFSGRQFSNSRSEMNVSTLELGDSALYLCASASGQGNWNYGYTFGSGTRLTVV.

The chain has TRBV11-3 and TRBJ2-1, with TRBD2 as a possible D gene (5 bases). V shed 7 bases and J shed 2 bases, with 12 bases lying between them. CDR1 is SGHNT, CDR2 YENEEA, per germline. CDR3 size: 14 residues. CDR3 nucleotide sequence: TGTGCCAGCACCCGGACCGGGACCTACAATGAGCAGTTCTTC. Encoded protein: CASTRTGTYNEQFF.

The V and J genes are TRBV11-3 and TRBJ2-1; 10 bases match TRBD2. CDR3 size: 16 residues. V dropped 2 bases and J dropped 1; count of bases not matched to a gene: 2. Germline V gene sequence: CDR1 SGHNT, CDR2 YENEEA. The CDR3 reads CASSLRAGGSYNEQFF. The CDR3 region has the DNA TGTGCCAGCAGCTTAAGAGCGGGAGGGTCCTACAATGAGCAGTTCTTC.

This chain links TRBV4-1 with TRBJ1-1; D might be TRBD1 (5 bases). Germline CDR1 is MGHRA and CDR2 is YSYEKL. The V and J ends lost 4 bases and 0 bases respectively, with 6 bases between them. This CDR3 comprises 13 residues. The CDR3 DNA sequence: TGCGCCAGCAGCCGCAGGGTGAACACTGAAGCTTTCTTT. Its translation is CASSRRVNTEAFF.

The rearrangement links TRBV11-2 to TRBJ2-2, with 8 bases that match TRBD2. In germline, CDR1 is SGHAT, CDR2 FQNNGV. CDR3 length: 15 amino acids. V lost 3 bases and J lost 6; bases outside the gene matches: 6. Here the CDR3 reads CASSFLVAGSGELFF. The CDR3 DNA sequence: TGTGCCAGCAGCTTTCTAGTAGCGGGGTCCGGGGAGCTGTTTTTT.

This rearrangement joins TRBV7-2 to TRBJ1-5; D not certain. There are 15 residues in the CDR3. Trimming took 1 base from V and 10 from J, leaving 17 bases between them. Germline CDR1 is SGHTA and CDR2 is FQGNSA. CDR3 protein: CASSLGGHSGRPQHF. Here the CDR3 DNA reads TGTGCCAGCAGCTTAGGAGGCCACAGCGGGCGCCCCCAGCATTTT.

A note on this clone: At one boundary the junction diverges from the germline segment, which might be a read error. The chain is built from TRBV11-3 and TRBJ1-1; 8 positions match TRBD1. The CDR3 runs 15 residues. Germline CDR1 is SGHNT and CDR2 is YENEEA. For the CDR3, the DNA is TGTGCCACCAGCTTCACAGGGGGGATGAACACTGAAGCTTTCTTT. Residues: CATSFTGGMNTEAFF.

The gene calls are TRBV4-1 and TRBJ1-1; TRBD1 aligns across 8 bases. CDR3 length: 15 amino acids. CDR1 and CDR2 (germline): MGHRA, YSYEKL. V shed 0 bases, J shed 1 base, and the junction held 1 base outside the gene matches. CDR3 loop: CASSQEGQGNTEAFF. The CDR3 DNA reads as TGCGCCAGCAGCCAAGAAGGACAGGGGAACACTGAAGCTTTCTTT.

This chain connects TRBV11-3 to TRBJ2-3; 8 bases map to TRBD2. This CDR3 has 16 residues. J gave up 3 bases and V 5 bases, and 10 bases lay outside the gene matches. The germline V gene has CDR1 SGHNT and CDR2 YENEEA. The CDR3 loop reads CASSRKISGRTDTQYF. The CDR3 coding sequence is TGTGCCAGCAGCCGCAAGATAAGCGGGAGAACAGATACGCAGTATTTT.

The V gene is TRBV9, the J gene TRBJ2-2; possibly TRBD2 for D (7 bases). V lost 3 bases, J lost 2 bases, and 14 bases lay in between. Germline V gene sequence: CDR1 SGDLS, CDR2 YYNGEE. CDR3 size: 16 residues. The CDR3, as DNA: TGTGCCAGCAGCGCCCGGGGGGCGCTAAACACCGGGGAGCTGTTTTTT. It encodes CASSARGALNTGELFF. Drawing the rest from reference TRBV9 and TRBJ2-2, the complete variable domain is DSGVTQTPKHLITATGQRVTLRCSPRSGDLSVYWYQQSLDQGLQFLIQYYNGEERAKGNILERFSAQQFPDLHSELNLSSLELGDSALYFCASSARGALNTGELFFGEGSRLTVL.

This clone was seen a single time. V gene TRBV7-9 combines with J gene TRBJ2-3; the D is unclear. Germline V CDR1 and CDR2: SEHNR, FQNEAQ (reference sequence). V shed 5 bases and J shed 9 bases, with 15 bases lying between them. This CDR3 is built from 13 residues. The CDR3 sequence is CASSLGLEATQYF. DNA for the CDR3: TGTGCCAGCAGCCTAGGGTTGGAAGCGACGCAGTATTTT.

The rearrangement links TRBV29-1 to TRBJ2-1; D is unresolved. Germline V CDR1 and CDR2: SQVTM, ANQGSEA. CDR3 size: 12 residues. The germline V and J ends were trimmed by 3 bases and 8 bases, with 11 bases remaining between them. The CDR3 coding sequence is TGCAGCGTTGACTTCGCGATCCATGAGCAGTTCTTC. It translates to CSVDFAIHEQFF.

In this sample, this clone turned up a few times. The chain recombines TRBV6-2 or TRBV6-3 with TRBJ1-5; 9 nucleotides match TRBD1. CDR3 size: 13 residues. V gave up 6 bases and J gave up 5 bases; unmatched junction bases: 2. Germline V lookup: CDR1 MNHEY, CDR2 SVGEGT. The CDR3 DNA reads as TGTGCCAGCAGCTGGACAGGGGATCAGCCCCAGCATTTT. Its protein product is CASSWTGDQPQHF.

This clone has only a few counts. V gene TRBV24-1 combines with J gene TRBJ1-5, with 11 bases fitting TRBD1. From germline, CDR1 is KGHDR and CDR2 SFDVKD. This CDR3 region has 16 residues. The ends lost 4 bases at V and 4 bases at J; junction bases unmatched: 5. CDR3 coding DNA: TGTGCCACCAGTGACCCGGACAGGGGGCCAAATCAGCCCCAGCATTTT. It specifies CATSDPDRGPNQPQHF.

The rearrangement uses TRBV2 and TRBJ1-5; 9 positions match TRBD1. CDR1 and CDR2 (germline): SNHLY, FYNNEI. CDR3 length: 15 amino acids. V lost 2 bases to trimming and J lost 5 bases; unmatched junction nucleotides: 4. CDR3 nucleotide sequence: TGTGCCAGCAGTGAACAAGGGACAGGGTATCAGCCCCAGCATTTT. Translation: CASSEQGTGYQPQHF.

The chain has TRBV7-2 and TRBJ2-2; 10 nucleotides match TRBD2. Germline CDR1 is SGHTA and CDR2 is FQGNSA. Losses at the gene ends were 0 bases for V and 9 bases for J; bases not matched to a gene: 4. There are 15 residues in the CDR3. CDR3 nucleotides: TGTGCCAGCAGCTTAGCACCAGCGGGGGGGTGGGAGCTGTTTTTT. It yields the protein CASSLAPAGGWELFF.

This clone was observed a few times. This rearrangement joins TRBV11-2 to TRBJ1-2; 8 bases fit TRBD1. CDR3 length: 14 residues. With 5 bases clipped from V and 5 bases from J, the junction kept 7 bases outside the gene matches. Germline CDR1 is SGHAT and CDR2 is FQNNGV. The CDR3, as DNA: TGTGCCAGCAGCGCCCGGACAGGGCCTTATGGCTACACCTTC. Protein: CASSARTGPYGYTF.

The V and J genes are TRBV29-1 and TRBJ2-3, with D possibly matching TRBD1 (5 bases). V was pared by 4 bases and J by 3 bases, with 8 bases between. CDR1 and CDR2 from the germline V gene are SQVTM and ANQGSEA. The length of the CDR3 is 12 residues. The CDR3 sequence is CSVGQGTDTQYF. The CDR3 DNA reads TGCAGCGTTGGGCAGGGAACAGATACGCAGTATTTT.

The chain is built from TRBV15 and TRBJ2-1, with 14 bases fitting TRBD2. Germline-derived CDR1 and CDR2 are LNHNV and YYDKDF (reference sequence). J gave up 6 bases and V 4 bases, and 2 bases lay outside the gene matches. The CDR3 loop spans 15 amino acids. This CDR3 reads CATSKGTSGSNEQFF. CDR3 nucleotides: TGTGCCACCAGCAAGGGGACTAGCGGGAGCAATGAGCAGTTCTTC. Combining the CDR3 with reference TRBV15 and TRBJ2-1 gives the whole variable domain DAMVIQNPRYQVTQFGKPVTLSCSQTLNHNVMYWYQQKSSQAPKLLFHYYDKDFNNEADTPDNFQSRRPNTSFCFLDIRSPGLGDTAMYLCATSKGTSGSNEQFFGPGTRLTVL.

This clone was recorded only once. The rearrangement uses TRBV3-1 (or the pseudogene TRBV3-2) and TRBJ2-5; D uncertain. This CDR3 has 11 residues. Trimming cost V 8 bases and J 6 bases, with 10 bases left between them. Germline CDR1 is LGHDT and CDR2 is YNNKEL (reference sequence). CDR3 in amino acids: CASQAGQTQYF. CDR3 bases: TGTGCCAGCCAGGCCGGCCAGACCCAGTACTTC.

The chain couples TRBV10-2 to TRBJ2-7; a weak D match, TRBD1 (5 bases). CDR1 and CDR2 from the germline V gene are WSHSY and SAAADI. The CDR3 sequence is 13 residues long. V lost 6 bases and J 4 bases, leaving 13 bases between the germline ends. CDR3 DNA: TGCGCCAGCAGGATGACAGCAAATTACGAGCAGTACTTC. Translated: CASRMTANYEQYF.

The chain couples TRBV30 to TRBJ1-5, with D perhaps TRBD1 (5 bases). Germline CDR1 reads GTSNPN; CDR2 reads SVGIG (reference sequence). The CDR3 spans 15 residues. V lost 0 bases, J lost 5 bases, and 14 bases lay in between. The CDR3 coding sequence is TGTGCCTGGAGTGTAGGAGCCTCGGGGGATCAGCCCCAGCATTTT. Translation: CAWSVGASGDQPQHF.

The rearrangement links TRBV5-1 to TRBJ1-1; D might be TRBD1 (6 bases). CDR3 length: 14 amino acids. CDR1 is SGHRS, CDR2 YFSETQ, per germline. V was pared by 1 base and J by 0 bases, with 7 bases between. CDR3 sequence: CASSLTGMNTEAFF. The DNA for the CDR3 is TGCGCCAGCAGCTTGACAGGGATGAACACTGAAGCTTTCTTT.

The rearrangement uses TRBV5-1 and TRBJ2-7; 8 positions agree with TRBD2. Germline V gives CDR1 SGHRS, CDR2 YFSETQ. The junction had 7 bases not matched to a gene; V was cut back by 4 bases and J by 1 base. The CDR3 spans 15 residues. The chain's CDR3 is CASSPTSGLSYEQYF. The CDR3 DNA reads as TGCGCCAGCAGCCCAACTAGCGGACTTTCCTACGAGCAGTACTTC.

This rearrangement joins TRBV19 to TRBJ1-2; 8 bases fit TRBD1. CDR1 is LNHDA and CDR2 is SQIVND in the germline V gene (reference sequence). There are 15 residues in the CDR3. Germline trimming cut 6 bases from V and 0 bases from J; bases unmatched to any gene: 6. The CDR3 region has the DNA TGTGCCAGTAGGCGGGACAGGTTGACTAACTATGGCTACACCTTC. Protein product: CASRRDRLTNYGYTF. The variable domain in full, with the rest retrieved from reference TRBV19 and TRBJ1-2, is DGGITQSPKYLFRKEGQNVTLSCEQNLNHDAMYWYRQDPGQGLRLIYYSQIVNDFQKGDIAEGYSVSREKKESFPLTVTSAQKNPTAFYLCASRRDRLTNYGYTFGSGTRLTVV.

The J gene is TRBJ2-5, the V gene TRBV11-2, with D perhaps matching TRBD2 (6 bases). Per the germline V gene, CDR1 is SGHAT and CDR2 is FQNNGV. The CDR3 sequence is 14 residues long. The V end was cut by 3 bases, the J end by 5 bases, with 13 bases between. The CDR3 DNA follows: TGTGCCAGCAGCTTGGCGCGGGGTTGGGAGACCCAGTACTTC. Translating it yields CASSLARGWETQYF.